These T cell receptor beta chains were read from a single sample in a study of OX40 agonist ivuxolimab in advanced cancers. Data came from immunoSEQ multiplex PCR; TCRdb stores just in-frame clones and leaves some out. The data contain about 50,000 clones, roughly nine tenths of them singletons. This specimen was CD4+ or CD8+ T cells sorted from blood, taken in a trial of the OX40 agonist ivuxolimab. The receptors shown here come from an adult with an advanced solid tumor such as melanoma, head and neck, liver or kidney cancer. Both conserved end residues are trimmed from each CDR3. The order of the fields is J gene, V gene, clone size, CDR3 protein. Clone size is given for some rows only: seen once, a few or many times, or a class if the clone is expanded.

TRBJ1-4	TRBV19	-	ASSIQGLPPATNEKLF
TRBJ2-4	TRBV4-1	-	ASSLLQGLEDIQY
TRBJ1-2	TRBV19	-	ASSPTAWTASNYGYT
TRBJ2-1	TRBV4-1	-	ASSHQHGLAGVDEQF
TRBJ2-2	TRBV27	-	ASSPSNTGELF
TRBJ1-1	TRBV7-8	-	ASSLFGQGLGEAF
TRBJ2-1	TRBV4-1	-	ASSQEVLETDEQF
TRBJ2-1	TRBV5-1	-	ASSTRAGPYNEQF
TRBJ1-2	TRBV7-9	-	ASSMDGNSNYGYT
TRBJ2-2	TRBV19	-	ASSIAFGGRKNTGELF
TRBJ1-2	TRBV6-1	-	ASSDYDEEIYGYT
TRBJ2-7	TRBV7-9	-	ASSYRGSYEQY
TRBJ1-1	TRBV6-1	-	ASSLGQHTEAF
TRBJ2-1	TRBV27	-	ASSFGQLVNEQF
TRBJ1-3	TRBV28	-	ASSLGVGVGFGNTIY
TRBJ1-5	TRBV4-1	once	ASSQDPGTNQPQH
TRBJ1-2	TRBV9	-	ASSVDLYGYT
TRBJ1-5	TRBV19	-	ASGMTETNQPQH
TRBJ2-7	TRBV4-3	-	ASSPGTYGYEQY
TRBJ2-1	TRBV28	-	ASSPLLAKTLSYNEQF
TRBJ2-3	TRBV11-2	-	ASSLEIPGTDTQY
TRBJ2-2	TRBV29-1	-	SVEEGYNTGELF
TRBJ1-1	TRBV19	-	ASSGRDRGPEAF
TRBJ2-1	TRBV11-2	-	ASSSNGLAEDNEQF
TRBJ2-1	TRBV19	-	ASSTGTGPYNEQF
TRBJ1-2	TRBV7-9	once	ASTNRPSNYGYT
TRBJ2-5	TRBV2	few	ASLGTSGGLRSKAQY
TRBJ2-7	TRBV7-9	-	ASSGWDSPYEQY
TRBJ2-1	TRBV10-1	-	ASSETTGYGEQF
TRBJ2-3	TRBV7-2	-	ASSEGQADTDTQY
TRBJ2-7	TRBV10-1	-	ASSESPGQSLTEQY
TRBJ2-7	TRBV4-3	-	ASSQRTATLYEQY
TRBJ2-7	TRBV11-3	-	ASSQTGVDREQY
TRBJ2-1	TRBV7-7	-	ASSPLLGGLYNEQF
TRBJ1-1	TRBV27	-	ASISGTGFLYTEAF
TRBJ2-7	TRBV5-4	-	ASSLPGVEQY
TRBJ1-1	TRBV6-5	-	ASSSHTGIETEAF
TRBJ1-1	TRBV14	-	ASSQDSPEAF
TRBJ2-1	TRBV7-6	-	ASSSPTIRTGNEQF
TRBJ2-1	TRBV7-9	-	ASSLFDYNEQF
TRBJ1-1	TRBV19	-	ASSYTVNTEAF
TRBJ1-3	TRBV27	-	ASSYQGGSGNTIY
TRBJ1-1	TRBV7-9	few	ASSLEVGRPEAF
TRBJ2-7	TRBV29-1	-	SVLAGGGYEQY
TRBJ1-1	TRBV27	-	ASSPIEQGIVDTEAF
TRBJ1-1	TRBV27	medium-sized	ASSFRADIEAF
TRBJ1-1	TRBV7-6	-	ASSLAPDLNTEAF
TRBJ1-4	TRBV30	-	AWSGGGGSLEKLF
-	TRBV9	once	ASSVEPSYEQY
TRBJ2-7	TRBV7-9	once	ASSLATYEQY
TRBJ1-2	TRBV19	-	ASSIGGTYGYT
TRBJ2-3	TRBV6-4	-	ASMTGREWTSTDTQY
TRBJ2-1	TRBV18	once	ASSPLVTGGAINEQF